This TCR beta chain was sequenced in a study of T cells after yellow fever vaccination. The study made its TCR cDNA through 5'RACE template switching. That step introduced a universal primer site along with UMIs. TCRdb processed the 5' RACE reads anew with MiXCR; each CDR3 protein has one entry. Of 450,000 to 650,000 distinct CDR3 sequences in the sample, 20% to 25% were seen once. This clonotype appeared a few times. Trimming cost V 5 bases and J 3 bases, with 20 bases left between them. The CDR3 loop spans 17 amino acids. Germline CDR1 reads MNHNS; CDR2 reads SASEGT. J is TRBJ1-5 and V is TRBV6-1; TRBD1 is a possible D gene (6 bases). The clonotype comes from a man aged 18 to 29 who received the YFV17D yellow fever vaccine. Sequencing used PBMCs, obtained about 21 days after the first yellow fever vaccination. The chain's CDR3 is CASSLDPRGASNQPQHF. The CDR3 nucleotides read TGTGCCAGCAGTCTAGACCCGCGGGGGGCTTCCAATCAGCCCCAGCATTTT.